One and the same sample provided the 30 T cell receptor beta chains below, sequenced in a study of T cells in Graves' hyperthyroidism and ophthalmopathy. Amplification of TCR beta CDR3 regions was performed using RNA transcripts as template. HTBI primers were used for first-round RT-PCR of the TCR CDR3. TCRdb ran MiXCR on the multiplex PCR reads and lists one entry per CDR3 protein. The table has about 620,000 distinct CDR3 sequences, 15% to 20% seen once. Sequenced material: blood. The receptors come from a woman in her 30s with Graves' hyperthyroidism.

This rearrangement joins TRBV15 to TRBJ1-3, with 8 bases identical to TRBD1. V gave up 9 bases and J gave up 4 bases; unmatched junction bases: 8. The CDR3 runs to 14 residues. Germline loops: CDR1 LNHNV, CDR2 YYDKDF (reference sequence). CDR3 amino acids: CATRPGQAGNTIYF. CDR3 sequence (DNA): TGTGCCACGAGGCCGGGACAGGCCGGAAACACCATATATTTT.

This clonotype was observed many times. V gene TRBV7-8 combines with J gene TRBJ2-3; no firm D call. The germline V and J ends were trimmed by 5 bases and 3 bases, with 15 bases remaining between them. The CDR3 spans 15 residues. In germline, CDR1 is SGHVS, CDR2 FQNEAQ. The DNA of the CDR3 is TGTGCCAGCAGCCCCCCGGGCCATAGGACAGATACGCAGTATTTT. As protein: CASSPPGHRTDTQYF.

This clonotype was recorded at least ten times. The chain employs TRBV6-1 and TRBJ2-2; 10 bases fit TRBD1. The CDR3 is 15 amino acids. V was pared by 5 bases and J by 6 bases, with 6 bases of the junction left unmatched. Looked up from germline, CDR1 is MNHNS and CDR2 is SASEGT. CDR3: CASSQGTGEAGELFF. The CDR3 region has the DNA TGTGCCAGCAGTCAGGGGACAGGGGAGGCCGGGGAGCTGTTTTTT.

This clonotype was seen many times. This sequence joins TRBV18 and TRBJ2-1; the match to TRBD1 covers 7 bases. The CDR3 covers 15 residues. V shed 3 bases and J 2 bases; nucleotides not matched to a gene: 4. Germline V gene data show CDR1 as KGHSH and CDR2 as LQKENI. DNA of the CDR3: TGTGCCAGCTCACCTACCGGGACAGCCTACAATGAGCAGTTCTTC. Translated, it gives CASSPTGTAYNEQFF.

On this clonotype: Possible read error: a much larger clone is one base away. V gene TRBV6-5 combines with J gene TRBJ2-7; D is tentatively TRBD1 or TRBD2 (5 bases each). The CDR3 consists of 16 residues. Germline CDR1 and CDR2: MNHEY and SVGAGI. V was trimmed by 0 bases and J by 7 bases, leaving 19 bases between them. The CDR3 bases are TGTGCCAGCAGTTACTCGTGGGCTAGCAGGGTCAATGAGCAGTACTTC. Translating it yields CASSYSWASRVNEQYF.

This clonotype turned up a few times. V is TRBV5-1 and J is TRBJ2-3; D is uncertain. This CDR3 has 13 amino acids. V lost 2 bases and J lost 4, with 8 bases in between. The V gene's germline CDR1 is SGHRS and CDR2 YFSETQ. In DNA, the CDR3 is TGCGCCAGCAGCTTCGGTAGCCCAGATACGCAGTATTTT. Encoded protein: CASSFGSPDTQYF.

The gene calls are TRBV30 and TRBJ2-1; 8 nucleotides match TRBD2. CDR3 length equals 15 residues. Germline assignment: CDR1 GTSNPN and CDR2 SVGIG (reference sequence). Unmatched junction bases numbered 11, after V lost 3 bases and J lost 7 bases. In DNA form, the CDR3 reads TGTGCCTGGAGCCAGACCAGCGGGAGTGGTAATGAGCAGTTCTTC. The encoded protein is CAWSQTSGSGNEQFF. The whole variable domain, filled in from reference TRBV30 and TRBJ2-1, reads SQTIHQWPATLVQPVGSPLSLECTVEGTSNPNLYWYRQAAGRGLQLLFYSVGIGQISSEVPQNLSASRPQDRQFILSSKKLLLSDSGFYLCAWSQTSGSGNEQFFGPGTRLTVL.

This clonotype was detected only once. The chain uses TRBV29-1 and TRBJ1-5; D is perhaps TRBD1 (6 bases). Germline loops: CDR1 SQVTM, CDR2 ANQGSEA. V lost 7 bases to trimming and J lost 5 bases, with 15 bases between them. The CDR3 runs 13 residues. DNA for the CDR3: TGCAGCGAACCGGGACATAGACATCAGCCCCAGCATTTT. This encodes CSEPGHRHQPQHF.

This clonotype has a count of ten or more. This rearrangement joins TRBV20-1 to TRBJ2-1, with TRBD1 matching 7 bases. Germline CDR1 is DFQATT and CDR2 is SNEGSKA (reference sequence). The CDR3 sequence is 15 residues long. With 7 bases clipped from V and 2 bases from J, the junction kept 11 bases outside the gene matches. The CDR3 DNA sequence: TGCAGTGGGACAGGCCGTAGTGGAGCCTACAATGAGCAGTTCTTC. It codes for CSGTGRSGAYNEQFF.

Comment on this clonotype: This clone may be a read error of a much larger clone one base away. The chain combines TRBV28 with TRBJ2-7; possibly TRBD2 for D (6 bases). CDR1 is MDHEN and CDR2 is SYDVKM in the germline V gene. Trimming left V 4 bases short and J 5 bases short, with 24 bases between. CDR3 length: 17 residues. CDR3 region: CASSSREFWERVDEQYF. The DNA of the CDR3 is TGTGCCAGCAGTTCCCGGGAGTTTTGGGAGAGGGTCGACGAGCAGTACTTC.

On this clonotype itself: This could be a read error, since a much larger clone is one nucleotide away. V is TRBV11-3 and J is TRBJ2-1; D may be TRBD2 (5 bases). This CDR3 comprises 17 residues. Germline V gives CDR1 SGHNT, CDR2 YENEEA. CDR3 nucleotide sequence: TGTGCCAGCAGCCCTAGCAGAGGGAGCAGCTCCTACGATGAGCAGTTCTTC. Its translation is CASSPSRGSSSYDEQFF.

This sequence joins TRBV28 and TRBJ1-5; D unclear. In germline, CDR1 is MDHEN, CDR2 SYDVKM. The CDR3 length is 15 residues. Trimming removed 2 bases at V and 7 bases at J, with 15 bases between. The CDR3 loop reads CASSLGRGGEQPQHF. The CDR3 DNA is TGTGCCAGCAGTTTAGGGCGGGGTGGGGAGCAGCCCCAGCATTTT.

The sample holds a few counts of this clonotype. V gene TRBV6-1 combines with J gene TRBJ1-1; D might be TRBD1 (5 bases). The germline CDR1 and CDR2 sequences are MNHNS and SASEGT. Trimming removed 10 bases from V and 0 bases from J, with 18 bases in between. CDR3 size: 15 residues. In nucleotides, the CDR3 is TGTGCCACCGCACCGGAGGGAGGGGTGAACACTGAAGCTTTCTTT. It encodes CATAPEGGVNTEAFF.

This clonotype was detected only a few times. J is TRBJ2-7 and V is TRBV6-1, with 13 bases matching TRBD2. Germline lookup yields CDR1 MNHNS and CDR2 SASEGT. Trimming at V came to 6 bases and at J to 0 bases, leaving 8 bases not matched to a gene. The CDR3 is 17 residues long. The CDR3: CASRRGGLAGSSYEQYF. CDR3 DNA: TGTGCCAGCAGGCGAGGGGGACTAGCGGGGAGCTCCTACGAGCAGTACTTC.

This clonotype has a count of ten or more. Written as DNA, the CDR3 is TGTGCCAGCAGTTTATTAGGCCGTACCTACGAGCAGTACTTC. This encodes CASSLLGRTYEQYF. V is TRBV27 and J is TRBJ2-7; D is undetermined. The CDR3 has 14 residues. V was clipped by 1 base and J by 2 bases, with 9 bases between them. Germline V gives CDR1 MNHEY, CDR2 SMNVEV (reference sequence).

As to this clonotype: Because the CDR3 is missing its conserved closing phenylalanine or tryptophan, this is likely a read error. V is TRBV6-1 and J is TRBJ2-7, with D uncertain. The CDR3 totals 13 residues. CDR1 and CDR2 (germline): MNHNS, SASEGT. Deletions cut 7 bases from V and 5 bases from J, with 15 bases between. This CDR3 is CASTPADLHEQYL. CDR3 in DNA: TGTGCCAGCACCCCCGCGGACCTCCACGAGCAGTACCTC.

This clonotype has just a few counts. The V gene is TRBV6-5, the J gene TRBJ1-2; D might be TRBD1 (5 bases). Germline-derived CDR1 and CDR2 are MNHEY and SVGAGI. The CDR3 contains 12 residues. Trimming took off 2 bases at V and 5 bases at J, with 6 bases between the two ends. DNA of the CDR3: TGTGCCAGCAGTTACGCAGGGTATGGCTACACCTTC. This codes for CASSYAGYGYTF.

The table lists this clonotype with many counts. The gene calls are TRBV30 and TRBJ2-7; 12 bases fit TRBD2. Germline V lookup: CDR1 GTSNPN, CDR2 SVGIG (reference sequence). The CDR3 sequence is 15 residues long. J gave up 3 bases and V 4 bases, and 7 bases lay outside the gene matches. CDR3 amino acids: CAWKSLAGGIYEQYF. The CDR3 bases are TGTGCCTGGAAAAGCCTAGCGGGAGGGATCTACGAGCAGTACTTC.

This clonotype occurred a few times. The chain joins TRBV28 to TRBJ1-2; D is perhaps TRBD1 (5 bases). CDR1 MDHEN and CDR2 SYDVKM come from the germline V gene. This CDR3 spans 13 amino acids. V lost 6 bases to trimming and J lost 4 bases, with 12 bases between them. The CDR3 nucleotides are TGTGCCAGCAGCCTACAGGAGCGCTATGGCTACACCTTC. Its translation is CASSLQERYGYTF.

As regards this clonotype: A much larger clone is a single base away; this may be a read error. The chain employs TRBV7-3 and TRBJ1-1; 7 bases align to TRBD1. Germline CDR1 SGHTA, CDR2 FQGTGA. The CDR3 is 13 residues long. V shed 5 bases and J 0 bases; nucleotides not matched to a gene: 0. Here the CDR3 reads CASSTGVNTEAFF. CDR3 DNA sequence: TGTGCCAGCAGCACAGGGGTGAACACTGAAGCTTTCTTT.

There are many counts of this clonotype. This chain connects TRBV6-1 to TRBJ2-3, with 7 bases identical to TRBD1. Germline trimming cut 1 base from V and 1 base from J; bases unmatched to any gene: 2. There are 15 residues in the CDR3. The germline V gene encodes CDR1 MNHNS and CDR2 SASEGT. The CDR3 region is CASSEGGTGTDTQYF. In nucleotides, the CDR3 is TGTGCCAGCAGTGAAGGGGGGACAGGCACAGATACGCAGTATTTT.

As DNA, the CDR3 is TGCGCCAGCAGCCAAGATTCCCGACAGGGGGCGGTCAATGAGCAGTTCTTC. It specifies CASSQDSRQGAVNEQFF. The chain is built from TRBV4-1 and TRBJ2-1; 10 nucleotides line up with TRBD1. There are 17 residues in the CDR3. Trimming removed 0 bases from V and 6 bases from J; junction bases left unmatched: 8. CDR1 is MGHRA and CDR2 is YSYEKL in the germline V gene.

This clonotype occurred a few times. V and J are TRBV5-1 and TRBJ1-4; D unclear. The V gene's germline CDR1 is SGHRS and CDR2 YFSETQ. V was clipped by 2 bases and J by 0 bases, with 8 bases between them. The CDR3 is 15 residues long. Here the CDR3 reads CASSFGPATNEKLFF. The DNA of the CDR3 is TGCGCCAGCAGCTTTGGGCCAGCAACTAATGAAAAACTGTTTTTT.

In its sample, this clonotype was seen many times. The CDR3: CASSLIPDRDGSYEQYF. The CDR3 DNA sequence: TGTGCCAGCAGCTTGATCCCGGACAGGGACGGCTCCTACGAGCAGTACTTC. The chain joins TRBV7-2 to TRBJ2-7, with TRBD1 matching 8 bases. J lost 0 bases, V lost 3 bases, and 10 bases had no gene match. The CDR3 covers 17 residues. Germline assignment: CDR1 SGHTA and CDR2 FQGNSA.

This clonotype was counted many times. The chain has TRBV12-3 or TRBV12-4 and TRBJ1-3; TRBD1 might be the D (6 bases). There are 13 residues in the CDR3. V was clipped by 10 bases and J by 4 bases, with 14 bases between them. In DNA form, the CDR3 reads TGTGCCATAACAGGGATGGGAGGAAACACCATATATTTT. Translating gives CAITGMGGNTIYF.

The chain joins TRBV5-1 to TRBJ2-7, with D maybe TRBD1 (6 bases). The germline V gene has CDR1 SGHRS and CDR2 YFSETQ. V was shortened by 2 bases and J by 0 bases, with 15 bases between the two germline ends. The CDR3 is 16 residues long. CDR3 DNA sequence: TGCGCCAGCAGCTTCCTCGGCGACAGGCCCTCCTACGAGCAGTACTTC. This codes for CASSFLGDRPSYEQYF.

Worth noting for this clonotype: One base away lies a much larger clone, so this may be a sequencing read error. The rearrangement uses TRBV11-2 and TRBJ2-3, with a tentative D call TRBD2 (6 bases). V was cut by 1 base and J by 4 bases, with 18 bases left in between. The V gene's germline CDR1 is SGHAT and CDR2 FQNNGV. The CDR3 is 17 amino acids. The CDR3 DNA reads as TGTGCCAGCAGCTTAGTTTGGCGGGACCGGGCGGCAGATACGCAGTATTTT. Protein: CASSLVWRDRAADTQYF.

In this sample, this clonotype turned up many times. The chain has TRBV10-3 and TRBJ2-7; D is undetermined. V was cut by 8 bases and J by 0 bases, with 11 bases left in between. The CDR3 contains 13 residues. Per the germline V gene, CDR1 is ENHRY and CDR2 is SYGVKD. DNA of the CDR3: TGTGCCATCGCATTCTCTAGCTCCTACGAGCAGTACTTC. This sequence encodes CAIAFSSSYEQYF.

This clonotype was counted many times. The V and J genes are TRBV3-1 and TRBJ1-1, with 10 bases identical to TRBD1. Unmatched junction bases numbered 3, after V lost 4 bases and J lost 1 base. This CDR3 spans 15 amino acids. The germline gives CDR1 LGHDT, CDR2 YNNKEL (reference sequence). The CDR3: CASSPWTGGNTEAFF. CDR3 nucleotides: TGTGCCAGCAGCCCTTGGACAGGGGGGAACACTGAAGCTTTCTTT.

This clonotype occurred many times. This chain links TRBV30 with TRBJ2-7; possibly TRBD1 or TRBD2 for D (5 bases each). This CDR3 spans 12 amino acids. Germline values: CDR1 GTSNPN, CDR2 SVGIG (reference sequence). V lost 2 bases, J lost 7 bases, and 12 bases lay in between. The CDR3 is CAWSFRAGEQYF. The CDR3 DNA follows: TGTGCCTGGAGTTTCAGGGCGGGTGAGCAGTACTTC.